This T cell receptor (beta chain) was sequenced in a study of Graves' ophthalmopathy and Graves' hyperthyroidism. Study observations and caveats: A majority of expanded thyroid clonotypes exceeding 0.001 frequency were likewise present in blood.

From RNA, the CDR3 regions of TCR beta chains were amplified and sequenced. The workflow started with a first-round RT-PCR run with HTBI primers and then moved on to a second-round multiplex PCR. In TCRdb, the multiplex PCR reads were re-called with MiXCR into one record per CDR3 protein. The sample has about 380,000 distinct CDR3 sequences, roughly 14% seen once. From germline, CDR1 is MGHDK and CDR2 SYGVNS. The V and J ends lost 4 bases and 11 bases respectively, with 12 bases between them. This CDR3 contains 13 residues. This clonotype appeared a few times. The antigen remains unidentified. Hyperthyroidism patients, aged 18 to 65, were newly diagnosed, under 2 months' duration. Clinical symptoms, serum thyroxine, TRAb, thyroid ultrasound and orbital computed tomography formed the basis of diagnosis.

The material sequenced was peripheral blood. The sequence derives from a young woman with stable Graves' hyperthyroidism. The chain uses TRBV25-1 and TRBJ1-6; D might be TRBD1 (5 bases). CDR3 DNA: TGTGCCAGCAGTGGATATATACAGGCACCCCTCCACTTT. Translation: CASSGYIQAPLHF.